Listed here are 31 T cell receptor beta chains from one sample, sequenced in a study of spatial heterogeneity in lung cancer (dated by TCRdb to the late 2010s). The label giving this sample's time point can be read as: sample taken at primary tumor resection. These receptors are not linked to any known antigen. Broad study findings and their caveats: The tumor nonsynonymous mutation count correlated with the number of expanded alpha and beta TCRs within the tumor.

The method was 5' RACE. The sequencing machine was a NextSeq 500. The raw public reads went through TCRdb reprocessing: fastp at Q25, MiXCR clone calling, in-frame beta chains kept. Each CDR3 protein appears once, grouped with its most common genes and DNA. In this sample the table shows about 9,300 distinct CDR3 sequences, roughly 56% of which occur a single time. The leading ten clones occupy roughly 28% of the sample. The sequences come from lung tumor tissue, collected at surgery. The receptors here all came from a female donor with early-stage non-small cell lung cancer.

Remarks on this clonotype: This beta chain turned up in a library designed for alpha chains; as an off-target read, its abundance says little. The chain recombines TRBV29-1 with TRBJ1-1; TRBD1 matches at 11 bases. V was clipped by 7 bases and J by 4 bases; unmatched bases: 5. This CDR3 spans 13 amino acids. Looked up from germline, CDR1 is SQVTM and CDR2 is ANQGSEA. Here the CDR3 DNA reads TGCAGCGCCAGGACAGGGGGCGGCACTGAAGCTTTCTTT. It is translated as CSARTGGGTEAFF. The whole variable domain, remainder taken from reference TRBV29-1 and TRBJ1-1, is SAVISQKPSRDICQRGTSLTIQCQVDSQVTMMFWYRQQPGQSLTLIATANQGSEATYESGFVIDKFPISRPNLTFSTLTVSNMSPEDSSIYLCSARTGGGTEAFFGQGTRLTVV.

This clonotype came up a few times. This beta chain is a stray sequence in a library constructed for alpha chains; its clone size is not meaningful. The rearrangement uses TRBV5-4 and TRBJ1-1; TRBD1 aligns across 7 bases. In germline, CDR1 is SGHNT, CDR2 YYREEE (reference sequence). Trimming cost V 4 bases and J 11 bases; bases outside gene matches: 8. This CDR3 has 12 amino acids. CDR3 region: CASSPEGASAFF. The CDR3 DNA sequence: TGTGCCAGCAGCCCCGAGGGGGCATCGGCTTTCTTT. Complete variable domain (other parts from reference TRBV5-4 and TRBJ1-1): ETGVTQSPTHLIKTRGQQVTLRCSSQSGHNTVSWYQQALGQGPQFIFQYYREEENGRGNFPPRFSGLQFPNYSSELNVNALELDDSALYLCASSPEGASAFFGQGTRLTVV.

This clonotype was observed a handful of times. A library made for alpha chains picked up this beta chain off target, so its size means little. The rearrangement links TRBV5-1 to TRBJ1-1, with 7 bases identical to TRBD1. The CDR3 totals 15 residues. The V gene end was trimmed by 3 bases and the J gene end by 3 bases; junction bases not matched to a gene: 8. In germline, CDR1 is SGHRS, CDR2 YFSETQ. In DNA form, the CDR3 reads TGCGCCAGCAGCTACCGGACAGGCAGGGACACTGAAGCTTTCTTT. Its translation is CASSYRTGRDTEAFF.

In regard to this clonotype: This beta chain was picked up by a library intended for alpha chains and is off target, so its count carries little meaning. The chain uses TRBV7-3 and TRBJ1-1; no definite D call. Germline V gene data show CDR1 as SGHTA and CDR2 as FQGTGA. Between the trimmed V and J ends, which lost 5 bases and 6 bases, there was a span of 13 bases. This CDR3 is built from 13 residues. The CDR3 nucleotides are TGTGCCAGCAGCATACCCCCCGACCCTGAAGCTTTCTTT. Protein product: CASSIPPDPEAFF.

As concerns this clonotype: The size of this beta chain means little, since it is a stray read in a library made for alpha chains. The chain is built from TRBV4-2 and TRBJ2-1, with 10 bases that match TRBD1. This CDR3 has 15 amino acids. The V and J ends lost 0 bases and 6 bases, in that order; junction bases with no gene match: 2. The germline gives CDR1 LGHNA, CDR2 YNFKEQ. The CDR3 loop reads CASSQDGTGANEQFF. For the CDR3, the DNA is TGTGCCAGCAGCCAAGATGGGACAGGGGCCAATGAGCAGTTCTTC.

This clonotype has a handful of counts. This beta chain represents an off-target read in a library built for alpha chains; its size is of limited meaning. This chain connects TRBV7-2 to TRBJ1-3; D is possibly TRBD1 (5 bases). Germline loops: CDR1 SGHTA, CDR2 FQGNSA. V was trimmed by 4 bases and J by 0 bases, leaving 10 bases between them. The CDR3 is made up of 15 amino acids. The DNA for the CDR3 is TGTGCCAGCAGCTCCAGGGTTTACTCTGGAAACACCATATATTTT. It is translated as CASSSRVYSGNTIYF.

Comments on this clonotype: The library was designed around alpha chains, so this beta chain is a stray read whose abundance carries little weight. The chain carries TRBV5-6 and TRBJ1-2; the D gene is possibly TRBD1 (6 bases). Trimming took 1 base from V and 2 from J, leaving 9 bases between them. Germline values: CDR1 SGHDT, CDR2 YYEEEE. There are 14 residues in the CDR3. The CDR3 DNA is TGTGCCAGCAGCTTGACAGGGAGAAACTATGGCTACACCTTC. As protein: CASSLTGRNYGYTF.

As concerns this clonotype: This beta chain lies outside the target of a library built for alpha chains; its clone size means little. J is TRBJ2-4 and V is TRBV4-1; a weak D match, TRBD1 (7 bases). The germline V and J ends were trimmed by 2 bases and 12 bases, with 29 bases remaining between them. Germline values: CDR1 MGHRA, CDR2 YSYEKL. This CDR3 has 18 amino acids. The DNA for the CDR3 is TGCGCCAGCAGCCAACATAGGGCAGGGGGGATTCGGGATAACGGTCAGTACTTC. It translates to CASSQHRAGGIRDNGQYF.

As for this clonotype: Within a library made for alpha chains, this beta chain is off target, and its count is uninformative. The V and J genes are TRBV4-3 and TRBJ1-2; tentatively, D is TRBD1 (5 bases). Trimming stripped 1 base from V and 8 bases from J, with 14 bases between. This CDR3 contains 14 residues. Germline lookup yields CDR1 LGHNA and CDR2 YSLEER. CDR3 in DNA: TGCGCCAGCAGCCAAGGACGAGGGGCGGGAGGCTACACCTTC. Protein product: CASSQGRGAGGYTF.

As for this clonotype: Within a library made for alpha chains, this beta chain is off target, and its count is uninformative. This rearrangement joins TRBV27 to TRBJ1-1; D might be TRBD1 (5 bases). Trimming pared 3 bases from V and 2 bases from J, leaving 16 bases between. This CDR3 is 16 amino acids long. The germline CDR1 and CDR2 sequences are MNHEY and SMNVEV (reference sequence). CDR3: CASSFAYPRDNTEAFF. In DNA form, the CDR3 reads TGTGCCAGCAGTTTCGCTTACCCACGGGACAACACTGAAGCTTTCTTT.

Of note for this clonotype: This beta chain is a stray read from a library made for alpha chains; its abundance is not meaningful. The rearrangement links TRBV19 to TRBJ2-7; 15 nucleotides match TRBD2. The CDR3 extends over 17 amino acids. J was trimmed by 3 bases and V by 5 bases; bases with no gene match: 8. Per the germline V gene, CDR1 is LNHDA and CDR2 is SQIVND (reference sequence). The CDR3 reads CASSPRTSGGAFYEQYF. The CDR3 DNA follows: TGTGCCAGTAGTCCGCGGACTAGCGGGGGGGCGTTCTACGAGCAGTACTTC.

Worth noting for this clonotype: Since it is a stray read in a library aimed at alpha chains, this beta chain has a size that is not meaningful. V is TRBV28 and J is TRBJ1-1, with D possibly matching TRBD1 (6 bases). Germline V CDR1 and CDR2: MDHEN, SYDVKM. V was cut by 8 bases and J by 7 bases, with 14 bases left in between. This CDR3 is built from 12 residues. CDR3 residues: CASYRATGEAFF. The CDR3 DNA follows: TGTGCCAGCTACAGGGCTACGGGTGAAGCTTTCTTT.

As concerns this clonotype: Within a library made for alpha chains, this beta chain is off target, and its count is uninformative. This chain connects TRBV7-3 to TRBJ1-1, with TRBD1 identical over 7 bases. The V and J ends lost 2 bases and 1 base, in that order; junction bases with no gene match: 4. From germline, CDR1 is SGHTA and CDR2 FQGTGA. The length of the CDR3 is 15 residues. The CDR3 nucleotides are TGTGCCAGCAGCTTATTAGGGGGCCAGAACACTGAAGCTTTCTTT. It translates to CASSLLGGQNTEAFF.

As for this clonotype: In a library made to pick up alpha chains, this beta chain is a stray read with a size that means little. The gene calls are TRBV7-3 and TRBJ2-3; D unresolved. CDR3 length: 14 residues. Trimming took 2 bases from V and 2 from J, leaving 8 bases between them. CDR1 and CDR2 (germline): SGHTA, FQGTGA. For the CDR3, the DNA is TGTGCCAGCAGCTTACTGGGCTCCACAGATACGCAGTATTTT. Protein sequence: CASSLLGSTDTQYF.

This clonotype was seen a few times. The size of this beta chain means little, since it is a stray read in a library made for alpha chains. The chain links TRBV12-3 or TRBV12-4 to TRBJ2-1, with 9 bases that match TRBD2. This CDR3 region has 16 residues. Trimming cost V 5 bases and J 3 bases; bases outside gene matches: 8. CDR3 residues: CASSRSGTSLYNEQFF. As DNA, the CDR3 is TGTGCCAGCAGTCGATCCGGGACTAGCCTCTACAATGAGCAGTTCTTC.

Regarding this clonotype: In a library made to pick up alpha chains, this beta chain is a stray read with a size that means little. The CDR3 nucleotides are TGTGCCAGCAGCCAAGACCGTAATTCACCCCTCCACTTT. Its protein is CASSQDRNSPLHF. The chain links TRBV3-1 to TRBJ1-6; D unclear. Trimming removed 0 bases at V and 6 bases at J, with 3 bases between. CDR3 length equals 13 residues. Germline V gives CDR1 LGHDT, CDR2 YNNKEL (reference sequence).

On this clonotype: Being off target in a library aimed at alpha chains, this beta chain has a size of little meaning. The V and J genes are TRBV2 and TRBJ2-7; 11 positions match TRBD1. The CDR3 is made up of 14 amino acids. The V gene's germline CDR1 is SNHLY and CDR2 FYNNEI. Trimming cost V 6 bases and J 4 bases; bases outside gene matches: 5. The CDR3 region has the DNA TGTGCCAGCAGCCCGGACAGGGGGCGATACGAGCAGTACTTC. As protein: CASSPDRGRYEQYF.

Of note for this clonotype: This beta chain is an unintended read in a library built for alpha chains; its size means little. V is TRBV6-2 or TRBV6-3 and J is TRBJ1-4; no clear D. The CDR3 runs to 15 residues. With 6 bases removed from V and 1 base from J, the gap between germline ends came to 12 bases. Germline V gives CDR1 MNHEY, CDR2 SVGEGT. The CDR3 sequence is CASRPTWRTNEKLFF. The CDR3 DNA sequence: TGTGCCAGCAGACCAACGTGGAGAACTAATGAAAAACTGTTTTTT.

A remark on this clonotype: For a library built for alpha chains, this beta chain is a stray read; little rests on its size. The chain couples TRBV5-1 to TRBJ1-4; 7 nucleotides line up with TRBD1. Germline V CDR1 and CDR2: SGHRS, YFSETQ. V trimming: 1 base; J trimming: 3 bases; junction bases outside the gene matches: 0. The CDR3 sequence is 14 residues long. In DNA form, the CDR3 reads TGCGCCAGCAGCTTGACAGGGGCTAATGAAAAACTGTTTTTT. As protein: CASSLTGANEKLFF.

Concerning this clonotype itself: Within a library made for alpha chains, this beta chain is off target, and its count is uninformative. The rearrangement joins TRBV25-1 to TRBJ1-1; D unresolved. Germline assignment: CDR1 MGHDK and CDR2 SYGVNS. V lost 6 bases and J 6 bases, leaving 14 bases between the germline ends. There are 13 residues in the CDR3. The CDR3 DNA reads TGTGCCAGCAGGGCGGCCCTTTTCCCTGAAGCTTTCTTT. The encoded protein is CASRAALFPEAFF.

Details on this clonotype: This beta chain came through as a stray read in a library set up for alpha chains, and its size says little. The V call is TRBV20-1, the J call TRBJ1-5; TRBD1 aligns across 7 bases. The ends lost 3 bases at V and 4 bases at J; junction bases unmatched: 15. Germline V gives CDR1 DFQATT, CDR2 SNEGSKA (reference sequence). The CDR3 totals 17 residues. The CDR3 DNA sequence: TGCAGTGCTAGGGGGGACAGTGGGGTAGCTTGGAATCAGCCCCAGCATTTT. It encodes CSARGDSGVAWNQPQHF.

With regard to this clonotype: This beta chain came through as a stray read in a library set up for alpha chains, and its size says little. J is TRBJ2-2 and V is TRBV6-5; D remains unclear. CDR1 and CDR2 (germline): MNHEY, SVGAGI. CDR3 length equals 15 residues. Trimming cost V 6 bases and J 4 bases, with 15 bases left between them. In DNA form, the CDR3 reads TGTGCCAGCAGGGCCCCGGGCAGGCTCACCGGGGAGCTGTTTTTT. This gives the protein CASRAPGRLTGELFF.

Details on this clonotype: With the library built for alpha chains, this beta chain is off target and its frequency is not meaningful. The chain couples TRBV20-1 to TRBJ1-1; the D is unclear. Germline V gives CDR1 DFQATT, CDR2 SNEGSKA (reference sequence). V was trimmed by 7 bases and J by 0 bases, leaving 18 bases between them. The length of the CDR3 is 15 residues. CDR3 DNA: TGCAGTGTTTCCTCCGACTTAGGGATGAACACTGAAGCTTTCTTT. Its protein product is CSVSSDLGMNTEAFF.

This clonotype was detected only a few times. Found in a library prepared for alpha chains, this beta chain is an off-target read, and its abundance has little meaning. The chain carries TRBV7-9 and TRBJ2-1; 11 nucleotides agree with TRBD1. Germline-derived CDR1 and CDR2 are SEHNR and FQNEAQ (reference sequence). With V trimmed by 1 base and J by 15 bases, 8 bases remained unmatched. This CDR3 has 14 residues. The CDR3: CASSLERRTGGSFF. CDR3 nucleotides: TGTGCCAGCAGCTTAGAACGCCGGACAGGGGGCTCGTTCTTC.

This clonotype was seen more than once but under ten times. Because the library targeted alpha chains, this beta chain is an off-target read whose size means little. The chain joins TRBV19 to TRBJ1-6; D gene uncertain. V dropped 5 bases and J dropped 10 bases, with 18 bases sitting between them. Germline V gene sequence: CDR1 LNHDA, CDR2 SQIVND (reference sequence). The CDR3 has 15 residues. The CDR3: CASSSTVWRTSPLHF. CDR3 sequence (DNA): TGTGCCAGTAGTTCCACGGTCTGGAGGACGTCACCCCTCCACTTT.

As concerns this clonotype: The library was built for alpha chains, so this beta chain is an off-target read and its size means little. This chain connects TRBV12-3 or TRBV12-4 to TRBJ1-3; D is perhaps TRBD1 (5 bases). The V and J ends lost 3 bases and 4 bases respectively, with 10 bases between them. CDR3 length: 14 amino acids. The CDR3 DNA reads TGTGCCAGCAGTTTGATCGGGGGAGGAAACACCATATATTTT. Translation gives CASSLIGGGNTIYF.

In its sample, this clonotype was seen once. This beta chain came through as a stray read in a library set up for alpha chains, and its size says little. The rearrangement joins TRBV9 to TRBJ2-1, with 10 bases that match TRBD1. This CDR3 contains 16 residues. J gave up 9 bases and V 0 bases, and 9 bases lay outside the gene matches. The germline V gene has CDR1 SGDLS and CDR2 YYNGEE. CDR3 in amino acids: CASSVGRTGGSGEQFF. CDR3 nucleotides: TGTGCCAGCAGCGTAGGTAGGACAGGGGGTTCAGGTGAGCAGTTCTTC.

With respect to this clonotype: This beta chain is an off-target read within a library intended for alpha chains, so its frequency means little. The gene calls are TRBV20-1 and TRBJ1-5; 9 bases are shared with TRBD1. J was trimmed by 5 bases and V by 5 bases; bases with no gene match: 7. The CDR3 consists of 14 residues. CDR1 and CDR2 from the germline V gene are DFQATT and SNEGSKA (reference sequence). CDR3 protein: CSAGTGNTYQPQHF. The DNA of the CDR3 is TGCAGTGCTGGGACAGGGAATACATATCAGCCCCAGCATTTT.

In this sample, this clonotype turned up a few times. The library was prepared for alpha chains; this beta chain is a stray read, so its frequency means little. This sequence joins TRBV4-2 and TRBJ2-5, with D tentatively TRBD1 (5 bases). There are 16 residues in the CDR3. The germline gives CDR1 LGHNA, CDR2 YNFKEQ. V was shortened by 4 bases and J by 2 bases, with 17 bases between the two germline ends. The CDR3 here is CASSLQAQGSQETQYF. DNA of the CDR3: TGTGCCAGCAGCCTTCAAGCCCAGGGCTCACAAGAGACCCAGTACTTC.

This clonotype occurred a few times. This beta chain is a stray read from a library made for alpha chains; its abundance is not meaningful. The genes are TRBV9 and TRBJ2-3, with D perhaps matching TRBD1 (5 bases). Germline V gene sequence: CDR1 SGDLS, CDR2 YYNGEE. There are 14 residues in the CDR3. V was pared by 4 bases and J by 4 bases, with 13 bases between. CDR3 DNA: TGTGCCAGCAGCTCAAGGCTAGGGGCAGATACGCAGTATTTT. Protein: CASSSRLGADTQYF.

As concerns this clonotype: This beta chain is off target for a library built for alpha chains, so its abundance means little. V is TRBV2 and J is TRBJ2-4, with 10 bases identical to TRBD1. CDR1 SNHLY and CDR2 FYNNEI come from the germline V gene. J gave up 10 bases and V 4 bases, and 4 bases lay outside the gene matches. The CDR3 has 13 amino acids. The CDR3 loop is CASSGDRGNIQYF. CDR3 DNA: TGTGCCAGCAGTGGGGACAGGGGCAATATTCAGTACTTC.